The 15 T cell receptor beta chains reported below all come from one sample, sequenced in a study of cytomegalovirus exposure and HLA in healthy donors. PCR was performed using 60 Vbeta and 13 Jbeta primers. The data were produced by immunoSEQ multiplex PCR, yet TCRdb's version contains in-frame clones alone and is incomplete. Among under 150,000 clones listed, around 79% were seen once. Sample: PBMCs. The receptors here all came from a woman between 25 and 40 years old in good health and CMV-seronegative.

V is TRBV27 and J is TRBJ2-1, with 7 nucleotides matching TRBD2. Germline loops: CDR1 MNHEY, CDR2 SMNVEV (reference sequence). V lost 4 bases to trimming and J lost 5 bases; unmatched junction nucleotides: 5. The length of the CDR3 is 14 residues. CDR3 DNA sequence: TGTGCCAGCAGTTCATGGGGAGGGGACAATGAGCAGTTCTTC. Translating it yields CASSSWGGDNEQFF.

There are a few counts of this clone. The rearrangement uses TRBV2 and TRBJ1-1, with D unresolved. Germline CDR1 and CDR2: SNHLY and FYNNEI. This CDR3 comprises 15 residues. Trimming removed 3 bases at V and 1 base at J, with 12 bases between. CDR3 in DNA: TGTGCCAGCAGTGATGGTAGAGGGAGGAACACTGAAGCTTTCTTT. This sequence encodes CASSDGRGRNTEAFF.

The V call is TRBV4-3, the J call TRBJ1-4; no definite D call. Germline V gives CDR1 LGHNA, CDR2 YSLEER. V lost 3 bases and J 8 bases, leaving 10 bases between the germline ends. CDR3 length equals 13 residues. This CDR3 reads CASSHLRGEKLFF. The CDR3 coding sequence is TGCGCCAGCAGCCACTTAAGAGGCGAAAAACTGTTTTTT.

The count of this clone is one. The chain couples TRBV4-2 to TRBJ2-1; 16 bases line up with TRBD2. The CDR3 loop spans 20 amino acids. Trimming cost V 0 bases and J 2 bases; bases outside gene matches: 7. CDR1 and CDR2 (germline): LGHNA, YNFKEQ. The CDR3 DNA sequence: TGTGCCAGCAGCCAAGAACCGGGACTAGCGGGGGGGGTCGCCTACAATGAGCAGTTCTTC. The encoded protein is CASSQEPGLAGGVAYNEQFF.

The chain recombines TRBV19 with TRBJ2-1, with D perhaps TRBD1 (5 bases). Looked up from germline, CDR1 is LNHDA and CDR2 is SQIVND (reference sequence). V lost 9 bases and J 0 bases, leaving 15 bases between the germline ends. The CDR3 totals 15 residues. The CDR3 coding sequence is TGTGCCAGCCAGAAAGGGGTGAGCTCCTACAATGAGCAGTTCTTC. Protein: CASQKGVSSYNEQFF.

The chain couples TRBV28 to TRBJ1-2; the match to TRBD1 covers 8 bases. CDR1 is MDHEN and CDR2 is SYDVKM in the germline V gene. The CDR3 extends over 14 amino acids. J gave up 4 bases and V 6 bases, and 7 bases lay outside the gene matches. As DNA, the CDR3 is TGTGCCAGCAGCCCTCGGACAGGGTTCTATGGCTACACCTTC. Residues: CASSPRTGFYGYTF.

CDR3 loop: CASSSPSVSSYNEQFF. CDR3 bases: TGTGCCAGCAGCAGTCCTAGCGTGAGCTCCTACAATGAGCAGTTCTTC. The rearrangement uses TRBV5-8 and TRBJ2-1; possibly TRBD2 for D (6 bases). There are 16 residues in the CDR3. The germline V gene encodes CDR1 SGHTS and CDR2 YDEGEE. V shed 4 bases and J shed 0 bases, with 14 bases lying between them. Based on the CDR3 plus reference TRBV5-8 and TRBJ2-1, the full variable domain is EAGVTQSPTHLIKTRGQQATLRCSPISGHTSVYWYQQALGLGLQFLLWYDEGEERNRGNFPPRFSGRQFPNYSSELNVNALELEDSALYLCASSSPSVSSYNEQFFGPGTRLTVL.

The rearrangement links TRBV18 to TRBJ1-1; TRBD1 is a possible D gene (6 bases). The V end was cut by 2 bases, the J end by 11 bases, with 18 bases between. CDR1 is KGHSH, CDR2 LQKENI, per germline. This CDR3 has 14 amino acids. This CDR3 reads CASSPRGGGRWAFF. The CDR3 DNA reads TGTGCCAGCTCACCAAGAGGGGGTGGTAGGTGGGCTTTCTTT. The whole variable domain, filled in from reference TRBV18 and TRBJ1-1, reads NAGVMQNPRHLVRRRGQEARLRCSPMKGHSHVYWYRQLPEEGLKFMVYLQKENIIDESGMPKERFSAEFPKEGPSILRIQQVVRGDSAAYFCASSPRGGGRWAFFGQGTRLTVV.

Ten or more counts support this clone. The chain carries TRBV2 and TRBJ1-5; D not resolved. CDR1 and CDR2 (germline): SNHLY, FYNNEI. Trimming shortened V by 3 bases and J by 4 bases, and 16 bases separated the two germline ends. CDR3 length: 16 residues. CDR3 protein: CASSENWEDPNQPQHF. CDR3 sequence (DNA): TGTGCCAGCAGTGAGAACTGGGAGGACCCTAATCAGCCCCAGCATTTT.

V gene TRBV6-1 combines with J gene TRBJ1-6; TRBD1 matches 7 bases. Unmatched junction bases numbered 6, after V lost 6 bases and J lost 10 bases. The CDR3 has 13 amino acids. Germline values: CDR1 MNHNS, CDR2 SASEGT. The CDR3 protein is CASSDRVRSPLHF. The CDR3 DNA follows: TGTGCCAGCAGCGACAGGGTCCGATCACCCCTCCACTTT.

This sequence joins TRBV27 and TRBJ2-3; TRBD2 is a possible D gene (5 bases). V was trimmed by 7 bases and J by 6 bases, leaving 11 bases between them. CDR3 length: 12 residues. Germline V gene data show CDR1 as MNHEY and CDR2 as SMNVEV (reference sequence). CDR3 sequence reads: CASTTGGDTQYF. DNA for the CDR3: TGTGCCAGCACCACCGGCGGGGATACGCAGTATTTT.

This clone was detected only once. The rearrangement joins TRBV6-6 to TRBJ2-1; TRBD1 agrees at 9 bases. CDR3 length equals 15 residues. Germline CDR1 and CDR2: MNHNY and SVGAGI (reference sequence). V trimming: 5 bases; J trimming: 2 bases; junction bases outside the gene matches: 4. The CDR3 protein is CASSLQGAAYNEQFF. The CDR3 region has the DNA TGTGCCAGCAGTCTACAGGGGGCTGCCTACAATGAGCAGTTCTTC.

The V gene is TRBV5-1, the J gene TRBJ2-2; 7 bases align to TRBD2. In germline, CDR1 is SGHRS, CDR2 YFSETQ. J was trimmed by 4 bases and V by 5 bases; bases with no gene match: 8. This CDR3 spans 15 amino acids. The CDR3 region has the DNA TGCGCCAGCAGGCGGGGGATCACAGGCACCGGGGAGCTGTTTTTT. Its protein is CASRRGITGTGELFF.

The sample holds one count of this clone. The V gene is TRBV6-5, the J gene TRBJ2-6, with D possibly matching TRBD2 (6 bases). Trimming removed 3 bases at V and 4 bases at J, with 13 bases between. Germline loops: CDR1 MNHEY, CDR2 SVGAGI. This CDR3 has 16 amino acids. This CDR3 reads CASSYRGSSGANVLTF. The CDR3 coding sequence is TGTGCCAGCAGTTATCGGGGGAGCTCCGGGGCCAACGTCCTGACTTTC.

The V and J genes are TRBV11-2 and TRBJ2-1; TRBD1 aligns across 11 bases. Germline-derived CDR1 and CDR2 are SGHAT and FQNNGV. Trimming at V came to 5 bases and at J to 6 bases, leaving 9 bases not matched to a gene. There are 16 residues in the CDR3. The CDR3 DNA is TGTGCCAGCAGCCATACGGACAGGGGGCTTTTCAATGAGCAGTTCTTC. It yields the protein CASSHTDRGLFNEQFF.